This T cell receptor (beta chain) was recovered during a study of cytomegalovirus exposure and HLA in healthy donors. Germline V gene lookup returns CDR1 SGHRS and CDR2 YFSETQ. This CDR3 has 16 amino acids. V lost 4 bases to trimming and J lost 6 bases; unmatched junction nucleotides: 14. General study points: Per published accounts, TCR beta sequences correctly predicted the HLA-A and HLA-B alleles of most subjects.

A word on this clone: The target antigen is unknown.

Primers for the PCR totalled 60 Vbeta and 13 Jbeta. The repertoire was sequenced with immunoSEQ multiplex PCR; TCRdb's copy has only in-frame clones and lacks some. Of more than 85,000 clones detected, approximately 80% appear once; the ten largest clones hold 5.6%. Healthy bone marrow donors made up the donors. Donors were nominally healthy when sampled, though unrecorded immune exposures were likely. The source is a male donor in good health and CMV-seronegative. The V call is TRBV5-1, the J call TRBJ2-7, with TRBD1 matching 9 bases. Sequenced sample: PBMCs. CDR3 bases: TGCGCCAGCAGCCCAGGAGCCGGACAGGGGATTGGCGAGCAGTACTTC. Translation: CASSPGAGQGIGEQYF.